The clone carrying this T cell receptor beta chain came up once. TCR beta CDR3 region amplification was performed from RNA transcripts. Researchers ran a first-round RT-PCR on the TCR CDR3 using the HTBI primer set. TCRdb fed the multiplex PCR reads into MiXCR, producing one record per CDR3 protein. The sample lists more than 500,000 distinct CDR3 sequences; approximately 49% were seen once. The data originate from a study of T cells in Graves' hyperthyroidism and ophthalmopathy. Uncontrolled infection, other autoimmune disease, pregnancy or lactation led to exclusion. CDR1 SQVTM and CDR2 ANQGSEA come from the germline V gene. Trimming took off 8 bases at V and 7 bases at J, with 17 bases between the two ends. The CDR3 runs 13 residues.

Sequencing input: peripheral blood or thyroid tissue (not recorded which). The TCR originated in an adult woman with Graves' disease, either hyperthyroidism or ophthalmopathy (not recorded which). This rearrangement joins TRBV29-1 to TRBJ1-4; D is possibly TRBD1 (5 bases). CDR3 sequence (DNA): TGCAGCTCGACATACGGGGGAGGTGAAAAACTGTTTTTT. Protein: CSSTYGGGEKLFF.